This is a list of T cell receptor beta chains from one sample in a study of identical twins. MiXCR, applied by TCRdb to the 5' RACE reads, yields one record per CDR3 protein. This sample yields 650,000 to 800,000 distinct CDR3 sequences, of which more than 6.5% are seen a single time; around 0.95% belongs to the top ten. These same data were also listed under a study on yellow fever vaccine responses in identical twins.

The sequenced sample was PBMCs. The receptors shown here come from a woman between 18 and 30 years old in good health. Each CDR3 is given with its conserved first and last residue. Each record gives: clone size, D gene, V gene, J gene, CDR3 protein, CDR3 DNA. D genes are given only for firm matches. Clone size is stated in some rows and not others, as once, few, many or a class when expanded.

clone size: few
D gene: -
V gene: TRBV15
J gene: TRBJ2-3
CDR3 protein: CATSNRDTDTQYF
CDR3 DNA: TGTGCCACCAGCAATCGGGATACAGATACGCAGTATTTT

clone size: few
D gene: TRBD1
V gene: TRBV15
J gene: TRBJ2-1
CDR3 protein: CATSRDRGQYDEQFF
CDR3 DNA: TGTGCCACCAGCAGAGATCGGGGACAGTACGATGAGCAGTTCTTC

clone size: few
D gene: -
V gene: TRBV4-3
J gene: TRBJ2-7
CDR3 protein: CASSRSTGTYEQYF
CDR3 DNA: TGCGCCAGCAGCCGATCGACAGGTACCTACGAGCAGTACTTC

clone size: -
D gene: -
V gene: TRBV7-9
J gene: TRBJ1-5
CDR3 protein: CASSFEGEQPQHF
CDR3 DNA: TGTGCCAGCAGCTTTGAAGGAGAGCAGCCCCAGCATTTT

clone size: -
D gene: -
V gene: TRBV7-2
J gene: TRBJ2-7
CDR3 protein: CASSRSHEQYF
CDR3 DNA: TGTGCCAGCAGCAGGAGCCACGAGCAGTACTTC

clone size: few
D gene: -
V gene: TRBV3-1
J gene: TRBJ2-7
CDR3 protein: CASSLGPMGPYEQYF
CDR3 DNA: TGTGCCAGCAGCCTCGGACCAATGGGCCCTTACGAGCAGTACTTC

clone size: few
D gene: TRBD1
V gene: TRBV5-1
J gene: TRBJ2-7
CDR3 protein: CASSTRQGANEQYF
CDR3 DNA: TGCGCCAGCAGCACTAGACAGGGGGCCAACGAGCAGTACTTC

clone size: many
D gene: -
V gene: TRBV10-3
J gene: TRBJ1-3
CDR3 protein: CATTGTQGNTIYF
CDR3 DNA: TGTGCCACAACCGGGACACAAGGAAACACCATATATTTT

clone size: -
D gene: TRBD2
V gene: TRBV12-3/TRBV12-4
J gene: TRBJ2-1
CDR3 protein: CASSTIGLAVSNEQFF
CDR3 DNA: TGTGCCAGCAGTACGATAGGACTAGCGGTTAGCAATGAGCAGTTCTTC

clone size: many
D gene: -
V gene: TRBV2
J gene: TRBJ1-6
CDR3 protein: CASRAIWDGTNSPLHF
CDR3 DNA: TGTGCCAGCAGGGCGATTTGGGACGGAACTAATTCACCCCTCCACTTT

clone size: few
D gene: TRBD2
V gene: TRBV19
J gene: TRBJ2-2
CDR3 protein: CASNLLAGGTGELFF
CDR3 DNA: TGTGCCAGTAACTTACTAGCGGGAGGTACCGGGGAGCTGTTTTTT

clone size: many
D gene: TRBD2
V gene: TRBV28
J gene: TRBJ2-2
CDR3 protein: CASSLTPGTKAGELFF
CDR3 DNA: TGTGCCAGCAGTTTAACCCCCGGGACTAAGGCCGGGGAGCTGTTTTTT

clone size: few
D gene: -
V gene: TRBV6-5
J gene: TRBJ1-6
CDR3 protein: CASSYSTPDTNSPLHF
CDR3 DNA: TGTGCCAGCAGTTACTCGACCCCGGACACGAATTCACCCCTCCACTTT

clone size: many
D gene: TRBD2
V gene: TRBV5-1
J gene: TRBJ2-1
CDR3 protein: CASTKAGGWDEQFF
CDR3 DNA: TGCGCCAGCACCAAAGCGGGAGGGTGGGATGAGCAGTTCTTC

clone size: many
D gene: TRBD2
V gene: TRBV7-8
J gene: TRBJ2-1
CDR3 protein: CATTSGGYNEQFF
CDR3 DNA: TGTGCCACAACTAGCGGGGGTTACAATGAGCAGTTCTTC

clone size: few
D gene: TRBD1
V gene: TRBV14
J gene: TRBJ2-1
CDR3 protein: CASSYRGHSYNEQFF
CDR3 DNA: TGTGCCAGCAGTTACAGGGGCCATTCCTACAATGAGCAGTTCTTC

clone size: few
D gene: TRBD2
V gene: TRBV6-5
J gene: TRBJ2-7
CDR3 protein: CASSSERGGPEQYF
CDR3 DNA: TGTGCCAGCAGTTCTGAGCGGGGGGGCCCCGAGCAGTACTTC

clone size: -
D gene: -
V gene: TRBV11-2
J gene: TRBJ2-7
CDR3 protein: CASSLGGAGQYF
CDR3 DNA: TGTGCCAGCAGCTTAGGGGGCGCGGGCCAGTACTTC

clone size: few
D gene: -
V gene: TRBV12-3/TRBV12-4
J gene: TRBJ2-7
CDR3 protein: CASSWGGAEQYF
CDR3 DNA: TGTGCCAGCAGTTGGGGGGGGGCCGAGCAGTACTTC

clone size: -
D gene: TRBD1
V gene: TRBV6-2/TRBV6-3
J gene: TRBJ2-3
CDR3 protein: CASSAGQGESDTQYF
CDR3 DNA: TGTGCCAGCAGTGCGGGACAGGGGGAGTCAGATACGCAGTATTTT

clone size: few
D gene: -
V gene: TRBV15
J gene: TRBJ2-5
CDR3 protein: CATSRVYRERESRPETQYF
CDR3 DNA: TGTGCCACCAGCAGAGTATACAGGGAGAGAGAATCGCGCCCGGAGACCCAGTACTTC

clone size: -
D gene: -
V gene: TRBV7-9
J gene: TRBJ2-1
CDR3 protein: CASSSEDLQSRNEQFF
CDR3 DNA: TGTGCCAGCAGTTCTGAGGACCTACAAAGTAGGAATGAGCAGTTCTTC

clone size: few
D gene: -
V gene: TRBV5-6
J gene: TRBJ2-4
CDR3 protein: CASSFGTLAKNIQYF
CDR3 DNA: TGTGCCAGCAGCTTCGGGACACTAGCCAAAAACATTCAGTACTTC

clone size: few
D gene: -
V gene: TRBV10-3
J gene: TRBJ2-5
CDR3 protein: CAISESDRSVGGTQYF
CDR3 DNA: TGTGCCATCAGTGAGTCCGACAGGAGCGTAGGGGGGACCCAGTACTTC

clone size: -
D gene: -
V gene: TRBV5-1
J gene: TRBJ2-3
CDR3 protein: CASSFGQRGTGTQYF
CDR3 DNA: TGCGCCAGCAGCTTCGGGCAGCGTGGTACGGGGACGCAGTATTTC

clone size: many
D gene: TRBD1
V gene: TRBV29-1
J gene: TRBJ1-1
CDR3 protein: CSVVFNGRGQSEAFF
CDR3 DNA: TGCAGCGTTGTATTTAATGGCAGGGGGCAGTCTGAAGCTTTCTTT

clone size: -
D gene: TRBD1
V gene: TRBV28
J gene: TRBJ1-6
CDR3 protein: CASLGQFNSPLHF
CDR3 DNA: TGTGCCAGCCTGGGACAGTTTAATTCACCCCTCCACTTT

clone size: many
D gene: -
V gene: TRBV6-1
J gene: TRBJ2-7
CDR3 protein: CASRGAERYYEQYF
CDR3 DNA: TGTGCCAGCAGGGGAGCGGAGAGATACTACGAGCAGTACTTC

clone size: many
D gene: -
V gene: TRBV12-3/TRBV12-4
J gene: TRBJ2-3
CDR3 protein: CASSIGQRDPTDTQYF
CDR3 DNA: TGTGCCAGCAGCATCGGACAGCGCGACCCCACAGATACGCAGTATTTT

clone size: few
D gene: TRBD2
V gene: TRBV5-1
J gene: TRBJ2-1
CDR3 protein: CASSLAGREQFF
CDR3 DNA: TGCGCCAGCAGCTTGGCCGGGAGGGAGCAGTTCTTC

clone size: many
D gene: -
V gene: TRBV20-1
J gene: TRBJ2-1
CDR3 protein: CSARDPRTDLEQFF
CDR3 DNA: TGCAGTGCTAGAGATCCCCGGACAGATCTTGAGCAGTTCTTC

clone size: few
D gene: -
V gene: TRBV12-3/TRBV12-4
J gene: TRBJ2-7
CDR3 protein: CASRLTGRSSYEQYF
CDR3 DNA: TGTGCCAGCAGGCTGACAGGCCGCTCGTCCTACGAGCAGTACTTC

clone size: many
D gene: TRBD1
V gene: TRBV4-3
J gene: TRBJ1-1
CDR3 protein: CASSHGQGSHGEFF
CDR3 DNA: TGCGCCAGCAGCCACGGACAGGGATCACACGGAGAGTTCTTT

clone size: many
D gene: -
V gene: TRBV6-5
J gene: TRBJ2-5
CDR3 protein: CASSYSEAAQETQYF
CDR3 DNA: TGTGCCAGCAGTTACTCGGAGGCAGCACAAGAGACCCAGTACTTC

clone size: -
D gene: -
V gene: TRBV9
J gene: TRBJ2-2
CDR3 protein: CASSVIGQNTGELFF
CDR3 DNA: TGTGCCAGCAGCGTGATCGGACAGAACACCGGGGAGCTGTTTTTT

clone size: many
D gene: -
V gene: TRBV12-3/TRBV12-4
J gene: TRBJ2-1
CDR3 protein: CASSLGLGEYYNEQFF
CDR3 DNA: TGTGCCAGCAGTTTAGGTTTGGGGGAGTATTACAATGAGCAGTTCTTC

clone size: -
D gene: TRBD1
V gene: TRBV14
J gene: TRBJ2-7
CDR3 protein: CASSQTGVPLEQYF
CDR3 DNA: TGTGCCAGCAGCCAGACAGGGGTTCCCCTCGAGCAGTACTTC

clone size: many
D gene: -
V gene: TRBV5-1
J gene: TRBJ2-7
CDR3 protein: CASSPDAFSYEQYF
CDR3 DNA: TGCGCCAGCAGCCCGGACGCCTTCTCCTACGAGCAGTACTTC

clone size: many
D gene: TRBD1
V gene: TRBV20-1
J gene: TRBJ2-7
CDR3 protein: CSARVTGAYEQYF
CDR3 DNA: TGCAGTGCTAGGGTTACAGGGGCCTACGAGCAGTACTTC

clone size: -
D gene: -
V gene: TRBV5-1
J gene: TRBJ2-3
CDR3 protein: CASSLEVGSDTQYF
CDR3 DNA: TGCGCCAGCAGCTTGGAGGTTGGGTCAGATACGCAGTATTTT

clone size: many
D gene: TRBD1
V gene: TRBV12-3/TRBV12-4
J gene: TRBJ2-7
CDR3 protein: CASTPGTGAGEQYF
CDR3 DNA: TGTGCCAGCACCCCCGGGACAGGGGCTGGGGAGCAGTACTTC

clone size: -
D gene: -
V gene: TRBV24-1
J gene: TRBJ2-3
CDR3 protein: CATSDSSVADTQYF
CDR3 DNA: TGTGCCACCAGTGACTCCAGCGTTGCAGATACGCAGTATTTT

clone size: -
D gene: -
V gene: TRBV12-3/TRBV12-4
J gene: TRBJ2-5
CDR3 protein: CASSLGDTFAQYF
CDR3 DNA: TGTGCCAGCAGTTTAGGGGACACATTCGCCCAGTACTTC